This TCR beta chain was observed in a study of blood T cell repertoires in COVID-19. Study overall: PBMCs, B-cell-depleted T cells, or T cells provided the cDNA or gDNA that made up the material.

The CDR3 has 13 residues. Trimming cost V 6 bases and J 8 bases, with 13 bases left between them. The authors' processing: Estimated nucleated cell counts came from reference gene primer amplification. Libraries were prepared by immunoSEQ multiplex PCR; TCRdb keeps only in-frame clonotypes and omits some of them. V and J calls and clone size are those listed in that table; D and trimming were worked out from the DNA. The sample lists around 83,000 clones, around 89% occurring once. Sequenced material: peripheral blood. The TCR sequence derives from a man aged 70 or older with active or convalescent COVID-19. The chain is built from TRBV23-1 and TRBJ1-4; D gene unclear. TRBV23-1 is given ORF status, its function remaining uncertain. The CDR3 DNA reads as TGCGCCAGCAGGGCCGGGGTGAAGGAAAAACTGTTTTTT. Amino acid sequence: CASRAGVKEKLFF.